These 22 T cell receptor beta chains came from one sample sequenced in a study of naive and memory T cell subsets. The beta constant-region primer was an equimolar mix of two oligonucleotides covering TRBC1 and TRBC2. Nested alpha and beta constant-region primers with the SP2 primer drove four PCR rounds on ligated cDNA. TCRdb re-derived calls from the UMI-ligation and nested PCR reads in MiXCR, one entry per CDR3 protein. Altogether some 80,000 distinct CDR3 sequences are present, around 9% being singletons, with the ten largest covering approximately 1.1%. The sequencing input was naive CD8+ T cells from blood. Every receptor here comes from a human donor in good health.

The chain carries TRBV6-6 and TRBJ2-7; 9 bases agree with TRBD2. CDR1 is MNHNY, CDR2 SVGAGI, per germline (reference sequence). Losses at the gene ends were 6 bases for V and 2 bases for J; bases not matched to a gene: 11. CDR3 length equals 16 residues. The CDR3 DNA follows: TGTGCCAGCAGCCGCCCTCGGACTAGCGAACCCTACGAGCAGTACTTC. It yields the protein CASSRPRTSEPYEQYF.

This clonotype was counted ten times or more. This chain links TRBV7-9 with TRBJ2-7, with TRBD2 as a possible D gene (6 bases). CDR1 is SEHNR, CDR2 FQNEAQ, per germline (reference sequence). V was shortened by 5 bases and J by 3 bases, with 17 bases between the two germline ends. This CDR3 is 15 amino acids long. DNA for the CDR3: TGTGCCAGCAGCCCCGAGGGGACTTCGCACTACGAGCAGTACTTC. It is translated as CASSPEGTSHYEQYF.

This clonotype was detected many times. The chain uses TRBV11-2 and TRBJ1-1, with 8 bases matching TRBD1. The V gene's germline CDR1 is SGHAT and CDR2 FQNNGV. The CDR3 loop spans 15 amino acids. Trimming cost V 5 bases and J 5 bases; bases outside gene matches: 10. CDR3 loop: CASSGDRGLLTEAFF. The CDR3 DNA is TGTGCCAGCAGCGGAGACAGGGGTCTTCTGACTGAAGCTTTCTTT.

Regarding this clonotype: A much larger clonotype is one base distant, so this may be a read error. The chain is built from TRBV4-2 and TRBJ2-3; 7 bases map to TRBD2. The CDR3 totals 16 residues. Trimming at V came to 0 bases and at J to 0 bases, leaving 3 bases not matched to a gene. CDR1 LGHNA and CDR2 YNFKEQ come from the germline V gene. For the CDR3, the DNA is TGTGCCAGCAGCCAAGAGGCCGGGAGGAGCACAGATACGCAGTATTTT. Residues: CASSQEAGRSTDTQYF.

The table lists this clonotype with a few counts. The CDR3 nucleotides read TGTGCCAGCAGCCCCCGGACTAGCGGGAGGGGGCAAGAGACCCAGTACTTC. Protein: CASSPRTSGRGQETQYF. The rearrangement uses TRBV7-9 and TRBJ2-5; TRBD2 matches at 15 bases. The V and J ends lost 5 bases and 2 bases, in that order; junction bases with no gene match: 6. Looked up from germline, CDR1 is SEHNR and CDR2 is FQNEAQ (reference sequence). The CDR3 is 17 amino acids.

This clonotype was recorded a few times. V and J are TRBV27 and TRBJ2-1; D ambiguous. V was cut by 0 bases and J by 2 bases, with 8 bases left in between. CDR1 and CDR2 from the germline V gene are MNHEY and SMNVEV (reference sequence). The CDR3 runs to 15 residues. The CDR3 loop is CASSLSGIPYNEQFF. CDR3 bases: TGTGCCAGCAGTTTATCCGGCATACCCTACAATGAGCAGTTCTTC.

This clonotype was recorded many times. The genes are TRBV6-5 and TRBJ2-7; 13 bases are a match to TRBD2. Germline trimming cut 5 bases from V and 9 bases from J; bases unmatched to any gene: 19. Germline CDR1 and CDR2: MNHEY and SVGAGI. The CDR3 covers 18 residues. CDR3 nucleotides: TGTGCCAGCAGTCAAGGACTAGCGGGAGAGCTTTTCCTGTATCGGCAGTACTTC. Translation gives CASSQGLAGELFLYRQYF.

The chain couples TRBV21-1 to TRBJ2-1; no DNA check was done on the table's D call, TRBD2. TRBV21-1 is given as a pseudogene. This CDR3 region has 15 residues. The CDR3 DNA sequence: TGTGCCAGCAGCTTCTGGACTAGCGGGATCGATGAGCAGTTCTTC. It codes for CASSFWTSGIDEQFF.

The chain has TRBV15 and TRBJ2-7, with TRBD2 matching over 11 bases. The CDR3 length is 16 residues. The junction had 8 bases not matched to a gene; V was cut back by 2 bases and J by 5 bases. CDR1 LNHNV and CDR2 YYDKDF come from the germline V gene (reference sequence). The CDR3 spells CATSRPQTSGIDEQYF. CDR3 in DNA: TGTGCCACCAGCAGACCCCAGACTAGCGGGATTGACGAGCAGTACTTC.

J is TRBJ2-1 and V is TRBV29-1; 10 positions match TRBD2. The CDR3 runs to 14 residues. Germline V gene data show CDR1 as SQVTM and CDR2 as ANQGSEA. V was clipped by 3 bases and J by 6 bases; unmatched bases: 5. CDR3 coding DNA: TGCAGCGTTGATTCTAGCGGGAGCGGCAATGAGCAGTTCTTC. It translates to CSVDSSGSGNEQFF.

Points on this clonotype: No conserved phenylalanine or tryptophan is present at the end of the CDR3, so a read error is the likely explanation. The DNA is omitted, as the CDR3 cannot be located on it reliably, and the CDR3 follows TCRdb's listing. The chain is built from TRBV2 and TRBJ2-1; the D call in the table, TRBD2, was not verified against the DNA. Germline CDR1 reads SNHLY; CDR2 reads FYNNEI. The CDR3 is made up of 11 amino acids, end residues included. The CDR3 is CASSEGRGPRA.

The chain has TRBV12-3 or TRBV12-4 and TRBJ2-7, with a possible D match to TRBD2 (5 bases). Deletions cut 5 bases from V and 2 bases from J, with 16 bases between. This CDR3 has 15 amino acids. CDR3 protein: CASSPRVYGTYEQYF. DNA of the CDR3: TGTGCCAGCAGTCCCCGGGTATACGGGACCTACGAGCAGTACTTC.

The chain links TRBV28 to TRBJ2-3; D may be TRBD2 (5 bases). Germline V CDR1 and CDR2: MDHEN, SYDVKM. This CDR3 has 16 residues. Deletions cut 7 bases from V and 6 bases from J, with 23 bases between. The CDR3 DNA sequence: TGTGCCAGCACTTCCTTAGCGAGTATGTCTCCTGATACGCAGTATTTT. It codes for CASTSLASMSPDTQYF. Full variable domain (remainder filled in from reference TRBV28 and TRBJ2-3): DVKVTQSSRYLVKRTGEKVFLECVQDMDHENMFWYRQDPGLGLRLIYFSYDVKMKEKGDIPEGYSVSREKKERFSLILESASTNQTSMYLCASTSLASMSPDTQYFGPGTRLTVL.

This clonotype is a singleton in its sample. A read error may account for a junction end that differs from germline. The V gene is TRBV7-9, the J gene TRBJ2-4; 7 nucleotides align to TRBD1. CDR3 length: 18 amino acids. CDR1 and CDR2 from the germline V gene are SEHNR and FQNEAQ (reference sequence). CDR3 in DNA: TGTGCCAGCAGCTTAGAATCGCGCGTAACAGGGGTCAAAAAGATTCAGTACTTC. This gives the protein CASSLESRVTGVKKIQYF.

This clonotype was recorded at least ten times. The V gene is TRBV20-1, the J gene TRBJ2-3; D gene unclear. The germline gives CDR1 DFQATT, CDR2 SNEGSKA (reference sequence). Trimming left V 7 bases short and J 0 bases short, with 23 bases between. CDR3 length equals 17 residues. This CDR3 reads CSVKNPVQHKSTDTQYF. CDR3 DNA: TGCAGTGTTAAGAATCCGGTCCAACATAAAAGCACAGATACGCAGTATTTT.

Ten or more counts support this clonotype. The gene calls are TRBV29-1 and TRBJ2-5; D might be TRBD2 (7 bases). The CDR3 sequence is 15 residues long. Germline CDR1 SQVTM, CDR2 ANQGSEA. Trimming removed 2 bases at V and 4 bases at J, with 17 bases between. The CDR3: CSVERGGRGRETQYF. The CDR3 DNA is TGCAGCGTTGAACGCGGGGGCCGGGGGAGAGAGACCCAGTACTTC.

This clonotype was observed many times. The CDR3, as DNA: TGTGCCAGCAGCCCAAGGGGGACGGATCCCAGGGACGAGCAGTACTTC. Its translation is CASSPRGTDPRDEQYF. The rearrangement links TRBV5-4 to TRBJ2-7, with a tentative D call TRBD1 (6 bases). The CDR3 length is 16 residues. From germline, CDR1 is SGHNT and CDR2 YYREEE (reference sequence). Trimming shortened V by 4 bases and J by 5 bases, and 22 bases separated the two germline ends.

This clonotype was observed many times. V gene TRBV20-1 combines with J gene TRBJ2-1; no definite D call. From germline, CDR1 is DFQATT and CDR2 SNEGSKA (reference sequence). The CDR3 is 11 amino acids. Trimming took off 3 bases at V and 5 bases at J, with 5 bases between the two ends. The CDR3 DNA sequence: TGCAGTGCTAGGGGAAACAATGAGCAGTTCTTC. As protein: CSARGNNEQFF.

The chain has TRBV27 and TRBJ2-2; 8 positions match TRBD1. With V trimmed by 2 bases and J by 1 base, 3 bases remained unmatched. The CDR3 covers 16 residues. Germline CDR1 reads MNHEY; CDR2 reads SMNVEV (reference sequence). CDR3 bases: TGTGCCAGCAGTTTAGCAGGGGGCCGGAACACCGGGGAGCTGTTTTTT. Encoded protein: CASSLAGGRNTGELFF.

This clonotype was counted ten times or more. J is TRBJ2-7 and V is TRBV4-1; TRBD2 agrees at 8 bases. Germline V gives CDR1 MGHRA, CDR2 YSYEKL. This CDR3 is 13 amino acids long. The V segment lost 1 base and the J segment 8 bases; nucleotides outside the gene matches: 4. The CDR3 spells CASSQVQREQQYF. CDR3 bases: TGCGCCAGCAGCCAAGTCCAGCGGGAGCAGCAGTACTTC.

The chain carries TRBV12-3 or TRBV12-4 and TRBJ2-7, with D perhaps matching TRBD2 (6 bases). V was cut by 3 bases and J by 2 bases, with 11 bases left in between. This CDR3 spans 14 amino acids. The CDR3 sequence: CASSFVAGPYEQYF. As DNA, the CDR3 is TGTGCCAGCAGTTTCGTGGCGGGGCCCTACGAGCAGTACTTC.

In this sample, this clonotype turned up many times. This rearrangement joins TRBV12-3 or TRBV12-4 to TRBJ1-5; D is possibly TRBD1 (5 bases). The CDR3 runs to 15 residues. Trimming took off 2 bases at V and 7 bases at J, with 15 bases between the two ends. CDR3 protein: CASSLTAGPRQPQHF. DNA of the CDR3: TGTGCCAGCAGTTTAACGGCAGGGCCACGGCAGCCCCAGCATTTT.